This T cell receptor (beta chain) is drawn from a study of blood T cells in healthy people across ages. Study details: About one barcoded TCR beta cDNA was captured per two T cells. General study points: TCR beta diversity tracked closely with naive T cell percentage. Aged donors had fewer naive CD4+ cells and lower diversity than long-lived donors.

Turning to this clonotype: Its cognate antigen is unknown.

The sample providers were healthy Caucasian people from Russia, aged roughly 6 to 90. Next came a second PCR, run for about 6 to 11 cycles, which used a sample-barcoded 5' primer along with a J-beta primer mix. TCRdb re-derived calls from the 5' RACE reads in MiXCR, one entry per CDR3 protein. In the table there are 700,000 to 850,000 distinct CDR3 sequences, roughly 50% of which are singletons. Deletions cut 4 bases from V and 3 bases from J, with 13 bases between. Per the germline V gene, CDR1 is LGHDT and CDR2 is YNNKEL (reference sequence). The length of the CDR3 is 15 residues. Specimen: blood. This receptor was taken from a man older than 75 in good health. The genes are TRBV3-1 and TRBJ1-5; D is uncertain. CDR3 nucleotide sequence: TGTGCCAGCAGCCCCCAAGGACGGGACAATCAGCCCCAGCATTTT. It translates to CASSPQGRDNQPQHF.